Reported below is one TCR beta chain. The sample originates from a study of blood T cell repertoires in COVID-19. The wider study: Acute and convalescent COVID-19 specimens originated in the United States, Italy and Spain. PBMCs, B-cell-depleted T cells, or T cells were the source of the cDNA or gDNA that made up the material.

Followed over time, Seattle patients had been enrolled while infection was active. In the authors' workflow: Reference gene primer amplification yielded estimated nucleated cell counts. Using immunoSEQ multiplex PCR, the repertoire was profiled, and TCRdb retains in-frame clones only, with some absent. V, J and clone size are those of that table, while D and trimming were read from the DNA. The sample has approximately 47,000 clones, 86% seen once; the top ten hold about 2.8%. Trimming took 6 bases from V and 5 from J, leaving 19 bases between them. The CDR3 loop spans 15 amino acids. CDR1 and CDR2 (germline): MDHEN, SYDVKM.

This TCR was sampled from an elderly woman with COVID-19, enrolled during active disease. The chain links TRBV28 to TRBJ1-1; the D is unclear. The sequencing input was peripheral blood. CDR3 region: CASSPPGRGTTEAFF. The CDR3, as DNA: TGTGCCAGCAGCCCCCCGGGCCGGGGAACAACTGAAGCTTTCTTT.